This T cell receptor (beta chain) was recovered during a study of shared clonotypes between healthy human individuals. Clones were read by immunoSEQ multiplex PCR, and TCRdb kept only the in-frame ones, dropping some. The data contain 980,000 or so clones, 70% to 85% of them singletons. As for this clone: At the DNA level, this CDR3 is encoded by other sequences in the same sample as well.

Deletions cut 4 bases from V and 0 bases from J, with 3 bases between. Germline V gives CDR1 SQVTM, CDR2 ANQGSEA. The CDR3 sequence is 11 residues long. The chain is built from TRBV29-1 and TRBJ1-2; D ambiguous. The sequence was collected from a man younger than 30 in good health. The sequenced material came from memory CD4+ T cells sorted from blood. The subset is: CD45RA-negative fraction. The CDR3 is CSVGTNYGYTF. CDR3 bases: TGCAGCGTTGGGACTAACTATGGCTACACCTTC.